Given below is one T cell receptor beta chain in context. These data come from a study of T cell responses to AZD1222 COVID-19 vaccine. Repertoires were generated with immunoSEQ multiplex PCR, while TCRdb's copy carries only in-frame clones and drops some. Of over 120,000 clones in the sample, 80% to 95% were seen once. Germline-derived CDR1 and CDR2 are LGHNA and YNFKEQ. The CDR3 is 14 amino acids. The trim removed 0 bases at V and 8 bases at J, leaving 2 bases unmatched. This sample comprised peripheral blood, obtained on day 0 of AZD1222 vaccination. The TCR originated in an adult in good health. V is TRBV4-2 and J is TRBJ2-1, with TRBD2 identical over 9 bases. CDR3 in DNA: TGTGCCAGCAGCCAAGATCGACTAGCGGATGAGCAGTTCTTC. The encoded protein is CASSQDRLADEQFF.